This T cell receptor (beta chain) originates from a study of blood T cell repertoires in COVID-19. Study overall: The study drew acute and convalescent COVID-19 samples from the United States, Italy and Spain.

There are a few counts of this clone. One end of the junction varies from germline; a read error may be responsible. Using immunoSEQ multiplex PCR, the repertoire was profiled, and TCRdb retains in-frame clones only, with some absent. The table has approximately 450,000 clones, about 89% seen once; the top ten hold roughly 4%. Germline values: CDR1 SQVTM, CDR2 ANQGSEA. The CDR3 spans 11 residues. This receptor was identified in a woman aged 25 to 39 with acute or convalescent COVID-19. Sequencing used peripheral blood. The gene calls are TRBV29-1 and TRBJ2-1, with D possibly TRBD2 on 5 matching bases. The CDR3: CSVSSGGGSVF. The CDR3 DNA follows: TGCAGCGTCTCCTCCGGCGGAGGCTCAGTCTTC.